This TCR beta chain was identified in a study of PD-1 blockade in classical Hodgkin lymphoma. Assay used: immunoSEQ multiplex PCR; TCRdb lists only in-frame clones, some missing. The table has about 7,500 clones, roughly 88% seen once; the top ten hold under 2%. Each patient relapsed following autologous stem cell transplantation, and prior brentuximab vedotin exposure differed. Thawed PBMCs underwent magnetic negative selection to yield purified CD4+ T cells. Classifying best responses yielded complete response, partial response or progressive disease. There are 15 residues in the CDR3. Per germline, CDR1 KGHSH and CDR2 LQKENI. With 2 bases removed from V and 6 bases from J, the gap between germline ends came to 11 bases. As regards this clone: This same CDR3 is encoded by further DNA sequences in the sample.

The material sequenced was CD4+ T cells from blood, taken at baseline. This sequence was found in a human donor with classical Hodgkin lymphoma. The chain recombines TRBV18 with TRBJ1-6; D might be TRBD1 (6 bases). The DNA for the CDR3 is TGTGCCAGCTCACCATCGGGGGCCCTTAATTCACCCCTCCACTTT. It codes for CASSPSGALNSPLHF.